Following are 27 T cell receptor beta chains from one sample sequenced in a study of shared clonotypes between healthy human individuals. Clones were sequenced by immunoSEQ multiplex PCR, and TCRdb holds only the in-frame ones, with some missing. The sample gives a few million clones, 85% to 95% of which show up once; 0.3% to 0.4% is in the top ten. Material: naive CD4+ T cells from PBMCs. Subset indicated: CD45RA+ positively selected. These receptors originate from a man aged 18 to 30 in good health. Some clones in this sample may be carry-over from other donors' samples.

Comment on this clone: Other DNA sequences in this sample translate to the same CDR3. Written as DNA, the CDR3 is TGTGCCACAACAGGAAACACCGGGGAGCTGTTTTTT. This gives the protein CATTGNTGELFF. V gene TRBV28 combines with J gene TRBJ2-2, with D possibly TRBD1 on 5 matching bases. CDR3 length equals 12 residues. V lost 10 bases and J 2 bases, leaving 8 bases between the germline ends. From germline, CDR1 is MDHEN and CDR2 SYDVKM.

This chain joins TRBV9 and TRBJ2-7; 7 nucleotides align to TRBD1. Trimming removed 3 bases from V and 6 bases from J; junction bases left unmatched: 12. The CDR3 totals 15 residues. Germline assignment: CDR1 SGDLS and CDR2 YYNGEE. CDR3 nucleotides: TGTGCCAGCAGCGCAACAGGGGCCGATATGGGCGAGCAGTACTTC. Translating gives CASSATGADMGEQYF.

This chain joins TRBV14 and TRBJ1-4; a possible D gene is TRBD1 (6 bases). This CDR3 is built from 13 residues. The V end was cut by 6 bases, the J end by 7 bases, with 12 bases between. Per the germline V gene, CDR1 is SGHDN and CDR2 is FVKESK. CDR3 DNA: TGTGCCAGCAGGCGGGGGGCGGCTGAAAAACTGTTTTTT. Amino acid sequence: CASRRGAAEKLFF. Full variable domain (missing parts from reference TRBV14 and TRBJ1-4): EAGVTQFPSHSVIEKGQTVTLRCDPISGHDNLYWYRRVMGKEIKFLLHFVKESKQDESGMPNNRFLAERTGGTYSTLKVQPAELEDSGVYFCASRRGAAEKLFFGSGTQLSVL.

The V gene is TRBV18, the J gene TRBJ1-1; D gene unclear. Germline CDR1 KGHSH, CDR2 LQKENI. The CDR3 contains 14 residues. Trimming removed 2 bases at V and 5 bases at J, with 12 bases between. CDR3 amino acids: CASSPNRAGTEAFF. For the CDR3, the DNA is TGTGCCAGCTCACCAAATCGGGCCGGGACTGAAGCTTTCTTT.

The sample holds a few counts of this clone. The V and J genes are TRBV30 and TRBJ1-2, with D unclear. This CDR3 is 12 amino acids long. Per the germline V gene, CDR1 is GTSNPN and CDR2 is SVGIG (reference sequence). Trimming took 4 bases from V and 0 from J, leaving 6 bases between them. CDR3 amino acids: CAWTAANYGYTF. The CDR3 coding sequence is TGTGCCTGGACGGCGGCTAACTATGGCTACACCTTC.

The chain combines TRBV19 with TRBJ2-5, with D possibly matching TRBD1 (5 bases). Germline CDR1 and CDR2: LNHDA and SQIVND (reference sequence). V lost 5 bases to trimming and J lost 10 bases, with 11 bases between them. The CDR3 loop spans 11 amino acids. The CDR3 DNA follows: TGTGCCAGTAGTGACACAGGAGTCCAGTACTTC. Its protein product is CASSDTGVQYF.

This rearrangement joins TRBV7-3 to TRBJ2-1, with 10 bases aligning to TRBD1. With V trimmed by 3 bases and J by 2 bases, 7 bases remained unmatched. CDR1 and CDR2 from the germline V gene are SGHTA and FQGTGA. The CDR3 extends over 17 amino acids. DNA for the CDR3: TGTGCCAGCAGCTTTGCCGGGACAGGGGTAACCTACAATGAGCAGTTCTTC. Translated: CASSFAGTGVTYNEQFF.

Concerning this clone: This specimen includes other DNA sequences encoding the same CDR3. The chain combines TRBV5-1 with TRBJ2-7; D may be TRBD2 (6 bases). The CDR3 loop spans 14 amino acids. With 0 bases removed from V and 3 bases from J, the gap between germline ends came to 10 bases. The germline CDR1 and CDR2 sequences are SGHRS and YFSETQ. The CDR3 DNA sequence: TGCGCCAGCAGCTTGGCCGGGGGAAGCTACGAGCAGTACTTC. This codes for CASSLAGGSYEQYF. Combining the CDR3 with reference TRBV5-1 and TRBJ2-7 gives the whole variable domain KAGVTQTPRYLIKTRGQQVTLSCSPISGHRSVSWYQQTPGQGLQFLFEYFSETQRNKGNFPGRFSGRQFSNSRSEMNVSTLELGDSALYLCASSLAGGSYEQYFGPGTRLTVT.

The chain has TRBV18 and TRBJ1-4; weak D call: TRBD1 (5 bases). The CDR3 sequence is 14 residues long. Germline values: CDR1 KGHSH, CDR2 LQKENI. V shed 3 bases and J shed 4 bases, with 9 bases lying between them. CDR3 amino acids: CASSPTAFNEKLFF. The CDR3 nucleotides read TGTGCCAGCTCACCGACAGCCTTTAATGAAAAACTGTTTTTT.

A note on this clone: Other DNA sequences in the sample encode the same CDR3. The chain employs TRBV28 and TRBJ1-2; 9 nucleotides align to TRBD1. The V segment lost 3 bases and the J segment 4 bases; nucleotides outside the gene matches: 3. CDR1 and CDR2 (germline): MDHEN, SYDVKM. The CDR3 has 14 residues. The DNA for the CDR3 is TGTGCCAGCAGTTTGACGGGACAGGGCTATGGCTACACCTTC. Translation gives CASSLTGQGYGYTF.

The chain combines TRBV7-8 with TRBJ2-2, with D perhaps given as TRBD1 or TRBD2 (7 bases each). The germline V gene has CDR1 SGHVS and CDR2 FQNEAQ. V lost 5 bases to trimming and J lost 3 bases, with 19 bases between them. The CDR3 sequence is 17 residues long. In DNA, the CDR3 is TGTGCCAGCAGCCCCCGGGGAGGGGGCGCCGACACCGGGGAGCTGTTTTTT. It codes for CASSPRGGGADTGELFF.

This clone was seen more than once but under ten times. The V and J genes are TRBV29-1 and TRBJ1-1; 7 nucleotides align to TRBD1. Germline V gene sequence: CDR1 SQVTM, CDR2 ANQGSEA. J lost 6 bases, V lost 4 bases, and 11 bases had no gene match. This CDR3 has 14 amino acids. Here the CDR3 reads CSVGRRTGVAEAFF. DNA for the CDR3: TGCAGCGTTGGACGCAGGACAGGCGTCGCTGAAGCTTTCTTT.

This chain joins TRBV14 and TRBJ2-7, with D perhaps matching TRBD1 (6 bases). V lost 3 bases and J 1 base, leaving 10 bases between the germline ends. The CDR3 runs to 14 residues. Per germline, CDR1 SGHDN and CDR2 FVKESK. The CDR3 here is CASSHHGQSYEQYF. CDR3 nucleotides: TGTGCCAGCAGCCACCACGGACAGTCCTACGAGCAGTACTTC.

The table lists this clone with a count of one. The rearrangement uses TRBV6-1 and TRBJ2-7; the match to TRBD2 covers 7 bases. Germline CDR1 is MNHNS and CDR2 is SASEGT. The V and J ends lost 7 bases and 4 bases, in that order; junction bases with no gene match: 10. The CDR3 covers 14 residues. The CDR3 region has the DNA TGTGCCAGCATATACGAGCGGGGCCTTTACGAGCAGTACTTC. Protein product: CASIYERGLYEQYF.

The genes are TRBV28 and TRBJ2-2; 9 bases map to TRBD2. The CDR3 sequence is 18 residues long. CDR1 is MDHEN and CDR2 is SYDVKM in the germline V gene. The V and J ends lost 2 bases and 7 bases, in that order; junction bases with no gene match: 14. The CDR3 region has the DNA TGTGCCAGCAGTTTAACGCCGGGGACTAGCTCCCGGGGCGGGGAGCTGTTTTTT. This gives the protein CASSLTPGTSSRGGELFF.

V gene TRBV20-1 combines with J gene TRBJ2-7; TRBD2 might be the D (6 bases). The CDR3 length is 11 residues. From germline, CDR1 is DFQATT and CDR2 SNEGSKA (reference sequence). Trimming shortened V by 7 bases and J by 4 bases, and 11 bases separated the two germline ends. CDR3 sequence (DNA): TGCAGTGGGATACGGGGGTACGAGCAGTACTTC. It specifies CSGIRGYEQYF.

This chain connects TRBV4-2 to TRBJ1-1, with a tentative D call TRBD1 (5 bases). Trimming took off 1 base at V and 6 bases at J, with 18 bases between the two ends. The CDR3 totals 16 residues. Germline loops: CDR1 LGHNA, CDR2 YNFKEQ. The CDR3 here is CASSQVGGWGGAEAFF. The CDR3 region has the DNA TGTGCCAGCAGCCAAGTGGGAGGATGGGGCGGGGCTGAAGCTTTCTTT.

The chain uses TRBV28 and TRBJ2-7; 7 nucleotides match TRBD1. The germline V gene has CDR1 MDHEN and CDR2 SYDVKM. The V gene end was trimmed by 6 bases and the J gene end by 1 base; junction bases not matched to a gene: 12. The CDR3 length is 16 residues. The chain's CDR3 is CASRPGTGAGSYEQYF. The CDR3 region has the DNA TGTGCCAGCAGGCCCGGTACAGGGGCGGGTTCCTACGAGCAGTACTTC.

The rearrangement uses TRBV11-3 and TRBJ2-3, with D possibly being TRBD2 (6 bases). Trimming took 5 bases from V and 2 from J, leaving 11 bases between them. The germline CDR1 and CDR2 sequences are SGHNT and YENEEA. CDR3 size: 14 residues. The CDR3: CASSLSGYTDTQYF. In DNA form, the CDR3 reads TGTGCCAGCAGCCTCAGCGGGTACACAGATACGCAGTATTTT. The full variable domain, completed using reference TRBV11-3 and TRBJ2-3, is EAGVVQSPRYKIIEKKQPVAFWCNPISGHNTLYWYLQNLGQGPELLIRYENEEAVDDSQLPKDRFSAERLKGVDSTLKIQPAELGDSAVYLCASSLSGYTDTQYFGPGTRLTVL.

The chain uses TRBV19 and TRBJ2-7, with D tentatively TRBD1 or TRBD2 (6 bases each). From germline, CDR1 is LNHDA and CDR2 SQIVND (reference sequence). There are 15 residues in the CDR3. V was trimmed by 3 bases and J by 5 bases, leaving 17 bases between them. Written as DNA, the CDR3 is TGTGCCAGTAGTATGGAAGGGGGGACCTGGAACGAGCAGTACTTC. It translates to CASSMEGGTWNEQYF.

The chain carries TRBV2 and TRBJ1-6; D remains ambiguous. The ends were cut back, 2 bases at V and 7 bases at J, with 6 bases in the middle. CDR1 and CDR2 (germline): SNHLY, FYNNEI. The CDR3 is made up of 13 amino acids. CDR3 amino acids: CASSEQENSPLHF. CDR3 bases: TGTGCCAGCAGTGAACAAGAGAATTCACCCCTCCACTTT.

The gene calls are TRBV28 and TRBJ2-7; a weak D match, TRBD2 (6 bases). The V end was cut by 2 bases, the J end by 5 bases, with 13 bases between. This CDR3 is built from 14 residues. CDR1 is MDHEN, CDR2 SYDVKM, per germline. The CDR3 coding sequence is TGTGCCAGCAGTTTAGATAAGCGGGCCCACGAGCAGTACTTC. Its protein product is CASSLDKRAHEQYF.

This sequence joins TRBV2 and TRBJ2-2; D is perhaps TRBD2 (5 bases). Trimming took off 1 base at V and 4 bases at J, with 10 bases between the two ends. This CDR3 comprises 15 residues. Germline lookup yields CDR1 SNHLY and CDR2 FYNNEI. CDR3 region: CASSEVQDSTGELFF. CDR3 nucleotide sequence: TGTGCCAGCAGTGAAGTGCAGGACTCCACCGGGGAGCTGTTTTTT.

This chain connects TRBV12-5 to TRBJ2-7; tentatively, D is TRBD1 (6 bases). From germline, CDR1 is LGHNT and CDR2 FRNRAP. V gave up 9 bases and J gave up 6 bases, with 12 bases separating them. The CDR3 totals 11 residues. The CDR3 sequence is CASQGSGEQYF. The CDR3 nucleotides read TGTGCTAGCCAGGGGTCCGGCGAGCAGTACTTC.

The chain's CDR3 is CASRQEEAGGYTF. In DNA form, the CDR3 reads TGTGCCAGCAGACAAGAAGAGGCAGGAGGCTACACCTTC. The V and J genes are TRBV28 and TRBJ1-2; no reliable D call. V shed 6 bases and J shed 8 bases, with 16 bases lying between them. This CDR3 spans 13 amino acids. Per germline, CDR1 MDHEN and CDR2 SYDVKM.

The V call is TRBV6-6, the J call TRBJ1-2; D remains ambiguous. V lost 2 bases and J 8 bases, leaving 12 bases between the germline ends. Germline CDR1 and CDR2: MNHNY and SVGAGI (reference sequence). The CDR3 is 13 residues long. The CDR3: CASSYAGSYGYTF. Written as DNA, the CDR3 is TGTGCCAGCAGTTACGCGGGGTCGTACGGCTACACCTTC.

The CDR3 nucleotides read TGTGCCAGCAGACCAGCGGGAGTTTCGTACGAGCAGTACTTC. Its translation: CASRPAGVSYEQYF. This sequence joins TRBV28 and TRBJ2-7; 8 nucleotides align to TRBD2. The germline CDR1 and CDR2 sequences are MDHEN and SYDVKM. The length of the CDR3 is 14 residues. V trimming: 6 bases; J trimming: 4 bases; junction bases outside the gene matches: 8. Together with reference TRBV28 and TRBJ2-7, the CDR3 gives the full variable domain: DVKVTQSSRYLVKRTGEKVFLECVQDMDHENMFWYRQDPGLGLRLIYFSYDVKMKEKGDIPEGYSVSREKKERFSLILESASTNQTSMYLCASRPAGVSYEQYFGPGTRLTVT.